The present T cell receptor (beta chain) was sequenced within a study of identical twins. Germline trimming cut 2 bases from V and 9 bases from J; bases unmatched to any gene: 13. The CDR3 is 16 residues long. The germline V gene encodes CDR1 SGHRS and CDR2 YFSETQ. This clonotype was seen many times. TCRdb independently ran MiXCR on the 5' RACE reads; one entry per CDR3 protein. The table shows around 1.7 million distinct CDR3 sequences, with roughly a third occurring only once. The source material was cord blood. The clonotype was recovered from a newborn girl in good health. The rearrangement links TRBV5-1 to TRBJ2-1; TRBD2 agrees at 8 bases. The CDR3 reads CASSLARGLVNGEQFF. The CDR3 coding sequence is TGCGCCAGCAGCTTAGCAAGGGGACTAGTTAATGGTGAGCAGTTCTTC.